The rows below give T cell receptor beta chains drawn from one sample of a study of T-cell memory formation after mild COVID-19. TCRdb re-derived calls from the 5' RACE reads in MiXCR, one entry per CDR3 protein. The sample yields about 250,000 distinct CDR3 sequences, about 17% seen once. The sample comprised PBMCs or a T cell subset sorted from them (not recorded which). The origin of the receptors is a man aged 18 to 35 who had mild COVID-19 (a few samples of this study predate the infection). Cell type and time point are not known. CDR3s include the opening cysteine and the closing phenylalanine or tryptophan. The D gene is left open where the match is weak. Part of the rows lack a size; the others show once, few, many or a class for expanded clones.

TRBV6-2/TRBV6-3	NA	few	TRBJ2-3	TGTGCCAGCAGTTACTCGACGGACAGCACAGATACGCAGTATTTT	CASSYSTDSTDTQYF
TRBV14	NA	few	TRBJ1-1	TGTGCCAGCAGTCATATTCTGGGTAAAGCTGAAGCTTTCTTT	CASSHILGKAEAFF
TRBV5-1	NA	NA	TRBJ2-2	TGCGCCAGCAGCGGGATCGCGAACACCGGGGAGCTGTTTTTT	CASSGIANTGELFF
TRBV11-2	TRBD1	many	TRBJ2-5	TGTGCCAGCAGCCCGACGACAGGGCAAGAGACCCAGTACTTC	CASSPTTGQETQYF
TRBV18	TRBD2	NA	TRBJ2-3	TGTGCCAGCTCACCAAACGCGAATAGCGGGGGCGCAGATACGCAGTATTTT	CASSPNANSGGADTQYF
TRBV5-1	NA	few	TRBJ2-6	TGCGCCAGCAGCTTGGGCAGCCTTTCCTCCAACGTCCTGACTTTC	CASSLGSLSSNVLTF
TRBV20-1	TRBD2	few	TRBJ2-1	TGCAGTGCTAGACCGGGGGGGCCTGACAATGAGCAGTTCTTC	CSARPGGPDNEQFF
TRBV6-2/TRBV6-3	NA	NA	TRBJ1-1	TGTGCCAGCAGTTACTGGAGCTACACTGAAGCTTTCTTT	CASSYWSYTEAFF
TRBV7-2	NA	NA	TRBJ2-2	TGTGCCAGCAGCTTAGACATATCCGGGGAGCTGTTTTTT	CASSLDISGELFF
TRBV11-2	NA	NA	TRBJ2-5	TGTGCCAGCAGCGCCCCGGGACTGCAAGAGACCCAGTACTTC	CASSAPGLQETQYF
TRBV6-1	TRBD2	NA	TRBJ2-3	TGTGCCACCCGTATCGGGGGGGGCACAGATACGCAGTATTTT	CATRIGGGTDTQYF
TRBV25-1	NA	few	TRBJ2-7	TGTGCCAGCAGTGTCACCCGTAGCTATGATAGCGAGCAGTACTTC	CASSVTRSYDSEQYF
TRBV5-1	NA	NA	TRBJ2-3	TGCGCCAGCGAATGGGATAGCTCAGATACGCAGTATTTT	CASEWDSSDTQYF
TRBV20-1	NA	few	TRBJ1-2	TGCAGTGCGATGGGGGCTCCAGTAGGCTACACCTTC	CSAMGAPVGYTF
TRBV12-3/TRBV12-4	TRBD2	NA	TRBJ2-5	TGTGCCAGCAGTCTCGGGGTAGCGGGGGGTTGGGGGGAGACCCAGTACTTC	CASSLGVAGGWGETQYF
TRBV9	TRBD2	NA	TRBJ2-3	TGTGCCAGCAGCGTAGGTGGGGGACTAGGCACGGAGACGCAGTATTTT	CASSVGGGLGTETQYF
TRBV4-2	NA	NA	TRBJ1-1	TGTGCCAGCAGCCAAGACAGGTTTGAAGCTTTCTTT	CASSQDRFEAFF
TRBV12-3/TRBV12-4	TRBD2	NA	TRBJ2-1	TGTGCCAGCAGTAGACTAGCGGGGGTTATCTACAATGAGCAGTTCTTC	CASSRLAGVIYNEQFF
TRBV20-1	NA	NA	TRBJ2-1	TGCAGTGCTAATCTCCTTTCCAATGAGCAGTTCTTC	CSANLLSNEQFF
TRBV12-3/TRBV12-4	NA	NA	TRBJ2-7	TGTGCCAGCAGTTCGGAAGTCTACGAGCAGTACTTC	CASSSEVYEQYF
TRBV20-1	TRBD1	few	TRBJ1-2	TGCAGTGCTAACCCAACAGGGGCCTTCTATGGCTACACCTTC	CSANPTGAFYGYTF
TRBV5-1	NA	few	TRBJ2-1	TGCGCCAGCAGCAACCTCTCCTACAATGAGCAGTTCTTC	CASSNLSYNEQFF
TRBV5-1	NA	NA	TRBJ1-6	TGCGCCAGCAGCCCCGGGGATACACGGGTTGGTTCACCCCTCCACTTT	CASSPGDTRVGSPLHF
TRBV19	NA	few	TRBJ1-2	TGTGCCACTAAGGAGGGCGCTGGCTACACCTTC	CATKEGAGYTF
TRBV2	NA	NA	TRBJ1-5	TGTGCCAGCCACGAACTGAACAATCAGCCCCAGCATTTT	CASHELNNQPQHF
TRBV7-7	TRBD2	few	TRBJ2-5	TGTGCCAGCAGCCCCTCGCGGGGGGGTAGCACCCAGTACTTC	CASSPSRGGSTQYF
TRBV7-9	TRBD2	few	TRBJ2-1	TGTGCCAGCAGCCTCGAGCGGGGAAGGGCCAATGAGCAGTTCTTC	CASSLERGRANEQFF
TRBV6-1	TRBD1	once	TRBJ2-3	TGTGCCAGCCGGACAGGGGGCACGTTAGTTACGCAGTATTTT	CASRTGGTLVTQYF
TRBV12-3/TRBV12-4	NA	few	TRBJ1-3	TGTGCCAGTCTACGGGGACCGAGCTCTGGAAACACCATATATTTT	CASLRGPSSGNTIYF
TRBV3-1	TRBD1	NA	TRBJ2-1	TGTGCCAGCAGCCAAGCTCCCTGGTGGGACAGGGGAAGGTACAATGAGCAGTTCTTC	CASSQAPWWDRGRYNEQFF
TRBV7-2	NA	many	TRBJ2-2	TGTGCCAGCAGCTTAGACTACGGGGAGCTGTTTTTT	CASSLDYGELFF
TRBV12-3/TRBV12-4	TRBD2	NA	TRBJ2-1	TGTGCCAGCAGGTTAGGGGAGGGTGAGCAGTTCTTC	CASRLGEGEQFF
TRBV6-6	NA	NA	TRBJ2-5	TGTGCCAGCATTCAGGGATGGGATAAGACCCAGTACTTC	CASIQGWDKTQYF
TRBV7-9	NA	few	TRBJ1-2	TGTGCCAGCAGCCCTCTTGGTAGGACAGCTAACTATGGCTACACCTTC	CASSPLGRTANYGYTF
TRBV4-3	NA	NA	TRBJ1-2	TGCGCCAGCAGCCGCCGGGAGGGTGATGGCTACACCTTC	CASSRREGDGYTF
TRBV20-1	TRBD2	many	TRBJ2-4	TGCAGTGCTAGGGGGGGGAACATTCAGTACTTC	CSARGGNIQYF
TRBV12-3/TRBV12-4	NA	few	TRBJ1-3	TGTGCCAGCAGTCCCGGGAGTCTGACAGGAAACACCATATATTTT	CASSPGSLTGNTIYF
TRBV3-1	TRBD1	NA	TRBJ2-1	TGTGCCAGCTCCCGGGGACAGGGGGACAATGAGCAGTTCTTC	CASSRGQGDNEQFF
TRBV28	TRBD1	few	TRBJ1-1	TGTGCCAGCAGCCGGGACAGGGAGAGTAAAGCTTTCTTT	CASSRDRESKAFF
TRBV7-2	NA	NA	TRBJ2-1	TGTGCCAGCAGCTTAGTCTACAATGAGCAGTTCTTC	CASSLVYNEQFF
TRBV12-3/TRBV12-4	NA	NA	TRBJ2-6	TGTGCCAGCCGAATTACTGGGGCCAACGTCCTGACTTTC	CASRITGANVLTF
TRBV28	TRBD1	NA	TRBJ1-3	TGTGCCAGCAGTACAGGGGGTGATGGAAACACCATATATTTT	CASSTGGDGNTIYF